This T cell receptor (beta chain) was observed in a study of blood T cell repertoires in COVID-19. Study as a whole: Sample material is recorded as cDNA or gDNA derived from T cells, B-cell-depleted T cells, or PBMCs.

Original analysis: Estimates of nucleated cell counts were drawn from the amplification of reference gene primers. The data were produced by immunoSEQ multiplex PCR, yet TCRdb's version contains in-frame clones alone and is incomplete. V and J calls and clone size are those listed in that table; D and trimming were worked out from the DNA. The sample lists roughly 170,000 clones; 87% were seen once. The CDR3 extends over 12 amino acids. Germline CDR1 is SGHNT and CDR2 is YENEEA. V lost 3 bases and J 8 bases, leaving 8 bases between the germline ends. The sequenced sample consisted of peripheral blood. The clonotype was recovered from a woman aged 70-85 years with COVID-19, enrolled during active disease. V and J are TRBV11-3 and TRBJ2-4, with D perhaps matching TRBD1 (6 bases). The CDR3 sequence is CASSFEGDIQYF. The DNA of the CDR3 is TGTGCCAGCAGCTTTGAGGGGGACATTCAGTACTTC.